What follows describes a single TCR beta chain. These data are taken from a study of control samples from healthy donors and cancer patients. The assay was immunoSEQ multiplex PCR, and TCRdb's table has in-frame clones only and misses some. Of 100,000 or so clones listed, about 89% were seen once; the top ten hold 7.5% to 10%. The sequence derives from a man between 25 and 39 years old in good health. The sequenced sample consisted of blood.

In DNA form, the CDR3 reads TGTGCCAGCAGCCAAGTTGACTCCCCCACCTTC. This encodes CASSQVDSPTF. The chain links TRBV3-1 (or the pseudogene TRBV3-2) to TRBJ1-2; D unclear. The CDR3 spans 11 residues. The germline V gene encodes CDR1 LGHDT and CDR2 YNNKEL (reference sequence). V lost 1 base and J lost 13, with 10 bases in between.